Each of the 27 T cell receptor beta chains below was sequenced from the same sample in a study of identical twins. A single record per CDR3 protein comes from TCRdb applying MiXCR to the 5' RACE reads. The sample has approximately 230,000 distinct CDR3 sequences, more than 13% seen once. Sequencing was carried out using memory (CD45RO+) T cells sorted from blood. These receptors were taken from a woman younger than 30 in good health.

V is TRBV6-5 and J is TRBJ2-7; D is uncertain. Trimming stripped 6 bases from V and 6 bases from J, with 9 bases between. This CDR3 is 11 amino acids long. Germline-derived CDR1 and CDR2 are MNHEY and SVGAGI. CDR3 residues: CASRGFREQYF. The CDR3 DNA follows: TGTGCCAGCAGAGGGTTTCGCGAGCAGTACTTC.

This clonotype was picked up many times. This chain links TRBV29-1 with TRBJ2-7, with D perhaps given as TRBD1 or TRBD2 (7 bases each). V was cut by 0 bases and J by 9 bases, with 24 bases left in between. Germline assignment: CDR1 SQVTM and CDR2 ANQGSEA. The CDR3 runs to 16 residues. CDR3 amino acids: CSVEDSGLGGAGAQYF. The CDR3 DNA reads TGCAGCGTTGAAGATTCGGGCCTAGGGGGCGCGGGAGCGCAGTACTTC.

The chain joins TRBV2 to TRBJ2-7; D is tentatively TRBD1 or TRBD2 (5 bases each). V was clipped by 6 bases and J by 2 bases, with 20 bases between them. Germline lookup yields CDR1 SNHLY and CDR2 FYNNEI. This CDR3 is built from 16 residues. The CDR3 loop reads CASRPGSVRATYEQYF. CDR3 coding DNA: TGTGCCAGCAGACCAGGGAGTGTGAGGGCCACCTACGAGCAGTACTTC.

This clonotype showed up many times. The CDR3 loop is CASSFGRGIETQYF. CDR3 DNA sequence: TGCGCCAGCAGCTTCGGCAGGGGAATAGAGACCCAGTACTTC. The chain links TRBV5-1 to TRBJ2-5, with a possible D match to TRBD1 (6 bases). The CDR3 sequence is 14 residues long. CDR1 and CDR2 from the germline V gene are SGHRS and YFSETQ. V shed 2 bases and J shed 4 bases, with 12 bases lying between them.

The V call is TRBV5-1, the J call TRBJ1-1, with D maybe TRBD1 (6 bases). This CDR3 spans 14 amino acids. With 7 bases removed from V and 1 base from J, the gap between germline ends came to 14 bases. CDR1 is SGHRS, CDR2 YFSETQ, per germline. CDR3 sequence reads: CASGSGGANTEAFF. The CDR3 DNA follows: TGCGCCAGCGGCTCCGGGGGGGCGAACACTGAAGCTTTCTTT. Full variable domain (remainder filled in from reference TRBV5-1 and TRBJ1-1): KAGVTQTPRYLIKTRGQQVTLSCSPISGHRSVSWYQQTPGQGLQFLFEYFSETQRNKGNFPGRFSGRQFSNSRSEMNVSTLELGDSALYLCASGSGGANTEAFFGQGTRLTVV.

In its sample, this clonotype was seen a few times. V gene TRBV27 combines with J gene TRBJ2-1, with D possibly matching TRBD2 (6 bases). Trimming removed 4 bases at V and 2 bases at J, with 9 bases between. The CDR3 contains 14 residues. Germline CDR1 reads MNHEY; CDR2 reads SMNVEV (reference sequence). The CDR3 bases are TGTGCCAGCAGTTCGGGGGTGACCTACAATGAGCAGTTCTTC. It specifies CASSSGVTYNEQFF.

This clonotype was found a few times. V usage is TRBV20-1 and J usage is TRBJ1-2, with a tentative D call TRBD1 (5 bases). V was pared by 5 bases and J by 4 bases, with 11 bases between. Per germline, CDR1 DFQATT and CDR2 SNEGSKA (reference sequence). This CDR3 has 12 amino acids. The CDR3: CSAPSGGYGYTF. In DNA, the CDR3 is TGCAGTGCTCCTTCGGGGGGCTATGGCTACACCTTC.

V gene TRBV7-2 combines with J gene TRBJ1-6; perhaps TRBD1 as D (5 bases). The CDR3 covers 14 residues. The ends were cut back, 8 bases at V and 2 bases at J, with 10 bases in the middle. CDR1 and CDR2 from the germline V gene are SGHTA and FQGNSA. The CDR3: CASGGLTYNSPLHF. The DNA for the CDR3 is TGTGCCAGCGGGGGGTTGACCTATAATTCACCCCTCCACTTT.

To note about this clonotype: The junction does not match germline at one end; this may be a read error. This chain joins TRBV12-3 or TRBV12-4 and TRBJ2-4; D is possibly TRBD1 or TRBD2 (6 bases each). The CDR3 is 18 residues long. Here the CDR3 reads CACSLIGGQGRGKNIQYF. Here the CDR3 DNA reads TGTGCCTGCAGTTTAATCGGGGGCCAGGGTCGAGGTAAAAACATTCAGTACTTC.

In its sample, this clonotype was seen many times. The chain combines TRBV25-1 with TRBJ1-1; D may be TRBD1 (5 bases). Germline CDR1 MGHDK, CDR2 SYGVNS. V lost 4 bases, J lost 6 bases, and 21 bases lay in between. CDR3 length: 16 amino acids. The CDR3 loop is CASSGRDGNVIAEAFF. The CDR3 DNA sequence: TGTGCCAGCAGTGGGAGGGACGGGAATGTCATAGCTGAAGCTTTCTTT.

This clonotype appeared many times. The chain uses TRBV18 and TRBJ2-3, with 8 bases that match TRBD2. Looked up from germline, CDR1 is KGHSH and CDR2 is LQKENI. This CDR3 has 14 amino acids. J was trimmed by 14 bases and V by 6 bases; bases with no gene match: 16. CDR3: CASSFPQDSGALYF. In nucleotides, the CDR3 is TGTGCCAGCTCCTTCCCACAGGATAGCGGGGCCCTGTATTTT.

The sample holds many counts of this clonotype. The rearrangement joins TRBV7-8 to TRBJ2-3; 8 nucleotides match TRBD2. The V gene's germline CDR1 is SGHVS and CDR2 FQNEAQ. CDR3 length: 16 amino acids. V gave up 2 bases and J gave up 5 bases; unmatched junction bases: 9. The CDR3 DNA reads as TGTGCCAGCAGCTTACAGCAGCGGGAGTACCAAGATACGCAGTATTTT. Its translation: CASSLQQREYQDTQYF.

The chain links TRBV9 to TRBJ2-1; no clear D. Trimming shortened V by 1 base and J by 10 bases, and 15 bases separated the two germline ends. Germline V gives CDR1 SGDLS, CDR2 YYNGEE. The length of the CDR3 is 14 residues. The CDR3 DNA sequence: TGTGCCAGCAGCGTAACTACCGCCTCCTTGGAGCAGTTCTTC. It codes for CASSVTTASLEQFF.

The chain couples TRBV20-1 to TRBJ2-5, with a weak D call TRBD1 (6 bases). The germline V gene has CDR1 DFQATT and CDR2 SNEGSKA (reference sequence). Trimming stripped 6 bases from V and 9 bases from J, with 17 bases between. The CDR3 has 12 residues. In nucleotides, the CDR3 is TGCAGTGCCGACACTAGTGCAGGGGCCCAGTACTTC. Amino acids: CSADTSAGAQYF.

This clonotype was seen only a few times. The genes are TRBV20-1 and TRBJ1-1; the D gene is possibly TRBD1 (6 bases). Germline CDR1 reads DFQATT; CDR2 reads SNEGSKA (reference sequence). V was pared by 1 base and J by 3 bases, with 18 bases between. This CDR3 is 16 amino acids long. CDR3: CSARALTQGSDTEAFF. As DNA, the CDR3 is TGCAGTGCTAGAGCCTTAACCCAGGGGTCGGACACTGAAGCTTTCTTT.

This clonotype was counted at least ten times. Here the CDR3 reads CASSLSRRYEQYF. The DNA for the CDR3 is TGTGCCAGCAGCTTAAGCCGACGCTACGAGCAGTACTTC. This chain uses TRBV7-9 with TRBJ2-7, with unresolved D. V lost 2 bases, J lost 3 bases, and 8 bases lay in between. CDR1 is SEHNR and CDR2 is FQNEAQ in the germline V gene (reference sequence). The length of the CDR3 is 13 residues. Combining the CDR3 with reference TRBV7-9 and TRBJ2-7 gives the whole variable domain DTGVSQNPRHKITKRGQNVTFRCDPISEHNRLYWYRQTLGQGPEFLTYFQNEAQLEKSRLLSDRFSAERPKGSFSTLEIQRTEQGDSAMYLCASSLSRRYEQYFGPGTRLTVT.

The rearrangement uses TRBV5-5 and TRBJ2-4; 8 bases line up with TRBD1. The CDR3 has 15 amino acids. J gave up 6 bases and V 2 bases, and 7 bases lay outside the gene matches. Per germline, CDR1 SGHKS and CDR2 YYEKEE (reference sequence). CDR3: CASSFAPQGGNIQYF. The CDR3 DNA reads TGTGCCAGCAGCTTTGCACCACAGGGGGGAAACATTCAGTACTTC. The full variable domain, rest sourced from reference TRBV5-5 and TRBJ2-4, is DAGVTQSPTHLIKTRGQQVTLRCSPISGHKSVSWYQQVLGQGPQFIFQYYEKEERGRGNFPDRFSARQFPNYSSELNVNALLLGDSALYLCASSFAPQGGNIQYFGAGTRLSVL.

The gene calls are TRBV5-6 and TRBJ1-5, with D possibly TRBD1 on 5 matching bases. Germline values: CDR1 SGHDT, CDR2 YYEEEE. Trimming cost V 0 bases and J 4 bases, with 20 bases left between them. This CDR3 comprises 18 residues. The CDR3 region has the DNA TGTGCCAGCAGCTTGGCCCGCTACGGACACGAACCAAATCAGCCCCAGCATTTT. It is translated as CASSLARYGHEPNQPQHF.

There are a few counts of this clonotype. This chain uses TRBV10-3 with TRBJ1-1; 9 bases align to TRBD1. The junction had 5 bases not matched to a gene; V was cut back by 4 bases and J by 2 bases. The CDR3 consists of 15 residues. Germline assignment: CDR1 ENHRY and CDR2 SYGVKD. For the CDR3, the DNA is TGTGCCATCAGTGCACAGGGGGCGGTTAACACTGAAGCTTTCTTT. Protein product: CAISAQGAVNTEAFF.

This clonotype has at least ten counts. The CDR3 DNA sequence: TGTGCCAGCAGGCCCGAAGGTCGGGGGGAGCTGTTTTTT. Amino acid sequence: CASRPEGRGELFF. V and J are TRBV12-3 or TRBV12-4 and TRBJ2-2; D ambiguous. V was clipped by 6 bases and J by 8 bases, with 13 bases between them. The CDR3 loop spans 13 amino acids.

This clonotype was counted many times. The chain joins TRBV4-2 to TRBJ2-2; D not resolved. Germline CDR1 is LGHNA and CDR2 is YNFKEQ. Trimming removed 2 bases from V and 5 bases from J, with 9 bases in between. The CDR3 extends over 14 amino acids. The CDR3 sequence is CASSQSEDTGELFF. The CDR3 DNA reads as TGTGCCAGCAGCCAAAGTGAGGATACCGGGGAGCTGTTTTTT.

This sequence joins TRBV20-1 and TRBJ2-1; D could derive from TRBD1 or TRBD2 (5 bases each). Germline loops: CDR1 DFQATT, CDR2 SNEGSKA (reference sequence). The CDR3 length is 15 residues. V lost 5 bases, J lost 9 bases, and 23 bases lay in between. CDR3 coding DNA: TGCAGTGCTCAAACGGGGCCCAACCTAATGGGTGAGCAGTTCTTC. Its translation: CSAQTGPNLMGEQFF.

This clonotype appeared many times. The chain joins TRBV5-1 to TRBJ2-7, with 7 nucleotides matching TRBD1. This CDR3 has 15 residues. The germline gives CDR1 SGHRS, CDR2 YFSETQ. J was trimmed by 6 bases and V by 3 bases; bases with no gene match: 12. Written as DNA, the CDR3 is TGCGCCAGCAGCTCCCTCCCCGGGACAGTCGGCGAGCAGTACTTC. This gives the protein CASSSLPGTVGEQYF.

The chain links TRBV27 to TRBJ2-1; tentative D call: TRBD2 (6 bases). CDR1 and CDR2 from the germline V gene are MNHEY and SMNVEV (reference sequence). This CDR3 comprises 13 residues. Trimming left V 6 bases short and J 9 bases short, with 15 bases between. This CDR3 is CASSGRGAGEQFF. Here the CDR3 DNA reads TGTGCCAGCAGCGGGAGAGGGGCAGGTGAGCAGTTCTTC.

The rearrangement joins TRBV5-1 to TRBJ2-7; 8 positions match TRBD1. Germline V CDR1 and CDR2: SGHRS, YFSETQ. With V trimmed by 2 bases and J by 5 bases, 9 bases remained unmatched. This CDR3 has 15 amino acids. The CDR3 coding sequence is TGCGCCAGCAGCTTACAGGGGGGCCCATCCGACGAGCAGTACTTC. Its protein is CASSLQGGPSDEQYF.

This clonotype has just a few counts. This chain joins TRBV20-1 and TRBJ2-1; tentatively, D is TRBD2 (5 bases). Germline V CDR1 and CDR2: DFQATT, SNEGSKA (reference sequence). The CDR3 covers 16 residues. Trimming pared 1 base from V and 0 bases from J, leaving 13 bases between. The CDR3 spells CSARGGSASSYNEQFF. The CDR3 bases are TGCAGTGCTAGAGGCGGTAGCGCGAGCTCCTACAATGAGCAGTTCTTC.

The chain is built from TRBV6-4 and TRBJ2-1; a possible D gene is TRBD2 (5 bases). Germline CDR1 is MRHNA and CDR2 is SNTAGT. V lost 7 bases to trimming and J lost 8 bases, with 21 bases between them. This CDR3 spans 15 amino acids. The CDR3 DNA follows: TGTGCCAGCATCGGTCGGACTGGAGAGGTGGATGAGCAGTTCTTC. Translation: CASIGRTGEVDEQFF.